This T cell receptor (beta chain) was recorded in a study of response to subunit inactivated influenza vaccine. The sample holds many counts of this clonotype. Its antigen is as yet unknown. One end of the junction varies from germline; a read error may be responsible. Study-wide points: Only a handful of new T cells, the authors suggested, are recruited with each seasonal influenza vaccination.

TCRdb processed the RT-PCR reads anew with MiXCR; each CDR3 protein has one entry. This sample has roughly 500,000 distinct CDR3 sequences, with 15% to 20% found just once. Germline V CDR1 and CDR2: LGHNA, YNFKEQ. This CDR3 comprises 13 residues. The material sequenced was CD4+ T cells sorted from PBMCs, taken 23 months after vaccination. The receptor's source is a man aged 50 to 69 who received an inactivated influenza vaccine. The J gene is TRBJ2-5, the V gene TRBV4-2, with 10 bases that match TRBD1. This CDR3 reads CASSQGQGETQYF. Written as DNA, the CDR3 is TGCGCCAGCAGCCAGGGACAGGGGGAGACCCAGTACTTC.